The sequence of this T cell receptor (beta chain) was determined in a study of lymphopenia after photon versus proton radiotherapy. Study-level results: Better survival with proton therapy was suggested as possible, not demonstrated. After lymphocyte nadir, photon-treated repertoires showed oligoclonal expansion, especially CD8+ Temra. A bigger post-nadir fall in TCR diversity correlated inversely with survival time in deceased patients. Under photons, naive T cells and diversity fell while effector/memory populations rose.

The CDR3 contains 16 residues. V was shortened by 4 bases and J by 0 bases, with 16 bases between the two germline ends. The germline V gene encodes CDR1 MGHRA and CDR2 YSYEKL. Clones were sequenced by immunoSEQ multiplex PCR, and TCRdb holds only the in-frame ones, with some missing. Of 150,000 to 200,000 clones in the sample, around 85% were seen once. With respect to this clone: Its antigen remains unidentified.

The sample in question was peripheral blood, obtained from a patient treated with photon-based radiotherapy. The sequence was collected from a man aged 50 to 60 with gastric cancer. The chain uses TRBV4-1 and TRBJ2-7, with D unresolved. The CDR3 protein is CASSLILTPTSYEQYF. CDR3 nucleotides: TGCGCCAGCAGCCTTATTTTGACTCCAACCTCCTACGAGCAGTACTTC.